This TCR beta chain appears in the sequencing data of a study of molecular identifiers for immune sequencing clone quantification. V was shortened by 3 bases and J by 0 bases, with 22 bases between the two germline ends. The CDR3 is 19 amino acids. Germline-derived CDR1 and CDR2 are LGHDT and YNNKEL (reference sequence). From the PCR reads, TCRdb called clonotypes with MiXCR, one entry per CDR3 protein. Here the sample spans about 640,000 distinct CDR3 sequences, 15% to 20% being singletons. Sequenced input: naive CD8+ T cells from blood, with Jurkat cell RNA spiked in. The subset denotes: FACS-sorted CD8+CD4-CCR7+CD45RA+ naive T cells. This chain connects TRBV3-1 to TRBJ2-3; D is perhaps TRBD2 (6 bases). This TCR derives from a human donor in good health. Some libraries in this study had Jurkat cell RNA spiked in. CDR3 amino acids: CASSHGPRLVRLSTDTQYF. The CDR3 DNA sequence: TGTGCCAGCAGCCACGGTCCCCGACTAGTCCGCTTGAGCACAGATACGCAGTATTTT.